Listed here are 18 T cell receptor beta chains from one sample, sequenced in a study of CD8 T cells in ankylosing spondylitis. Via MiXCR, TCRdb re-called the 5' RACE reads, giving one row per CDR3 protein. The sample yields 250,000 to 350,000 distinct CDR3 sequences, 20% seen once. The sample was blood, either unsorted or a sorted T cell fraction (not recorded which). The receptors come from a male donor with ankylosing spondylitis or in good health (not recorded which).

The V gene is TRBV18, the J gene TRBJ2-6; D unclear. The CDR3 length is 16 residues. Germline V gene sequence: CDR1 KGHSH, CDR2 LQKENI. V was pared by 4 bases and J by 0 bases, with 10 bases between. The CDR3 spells CASSREHYSGANVLTF. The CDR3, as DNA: TGTGCCAGCTCACGGGAACATTACTCTGGGGCCAACGTCCTGACTTTC.

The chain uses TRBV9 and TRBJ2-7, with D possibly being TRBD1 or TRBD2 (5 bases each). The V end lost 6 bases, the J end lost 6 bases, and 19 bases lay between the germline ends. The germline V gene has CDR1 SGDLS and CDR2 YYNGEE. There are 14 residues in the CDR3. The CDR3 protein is CASTSLGDKSEQYV. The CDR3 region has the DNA TGTGCCAGCACCTCCTTGGGGGATAAGTCCGAGCAGTACGTC.

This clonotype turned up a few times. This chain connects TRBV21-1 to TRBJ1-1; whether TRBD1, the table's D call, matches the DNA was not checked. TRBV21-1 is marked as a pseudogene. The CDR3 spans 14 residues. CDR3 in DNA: TGTGCCAGCAGCCCCCCGTGGCCGAACACTGAAGCTTTCTTT. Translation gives CASSPPWPNTEAFF.

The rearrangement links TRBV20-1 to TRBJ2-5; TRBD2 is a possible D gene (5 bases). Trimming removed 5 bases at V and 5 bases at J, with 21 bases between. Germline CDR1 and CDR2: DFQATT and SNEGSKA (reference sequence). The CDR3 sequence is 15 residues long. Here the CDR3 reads CSAFASSGAFETQYF. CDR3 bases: TGCAGTGCTTTCGCGTCGAGCGGCGCGTTTGAGACCCAGTACTTC.

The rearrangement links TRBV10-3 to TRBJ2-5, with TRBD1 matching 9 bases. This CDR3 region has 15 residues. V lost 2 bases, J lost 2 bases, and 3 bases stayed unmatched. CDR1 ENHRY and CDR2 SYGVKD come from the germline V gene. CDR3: CAISEDRGTQETQYF. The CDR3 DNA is TGTGCCATCAGTGAGGACAGGGGGACTCAAGAGACCCAGTACTTC.

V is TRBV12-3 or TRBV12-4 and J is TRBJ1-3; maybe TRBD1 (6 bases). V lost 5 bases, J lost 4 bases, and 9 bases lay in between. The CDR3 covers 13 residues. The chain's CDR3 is CASSAGHGNTIYF. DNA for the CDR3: TGTGCCAGCAGTGCGGGACACGGAAACACCATATATTTT.

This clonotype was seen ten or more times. The CDR3 spells CASSPLSGLALHNEQFF. The DNA for the CDR3 is TGTGCCAGCAGTCCACTTTCGGGACTAGCGCTGCACAATGAGCAGTTCTTC. The V call is TRBV2, the J call TRBJ2-1; 10 positions match TRBD2. Germline lookup yields CDR1 SNHLY and CDR2 FYNNEI. V shed 5 bases and J 5 bases; nucleotides not matched to a gene: 12. The CDR3 sequence is 17 residues long.

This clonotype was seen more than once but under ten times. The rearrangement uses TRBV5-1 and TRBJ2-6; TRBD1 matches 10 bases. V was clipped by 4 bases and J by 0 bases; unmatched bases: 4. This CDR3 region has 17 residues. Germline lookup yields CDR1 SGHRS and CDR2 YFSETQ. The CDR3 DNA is TGCGCCAGCAGCCCGGGACAGGGGACCTCTGGGGCCAACGTCCTGACTTTC. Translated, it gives CASSPGQGTSGANVLTF.

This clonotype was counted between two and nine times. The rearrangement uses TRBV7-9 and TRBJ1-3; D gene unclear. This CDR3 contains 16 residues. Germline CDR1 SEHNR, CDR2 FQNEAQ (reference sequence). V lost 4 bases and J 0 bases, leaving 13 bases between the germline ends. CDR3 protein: CASSSLNDISGNTIYF. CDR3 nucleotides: TGTGCCAGCAGCTCCTTGAATGATATCTCTGGAAACACCATATATTTT.

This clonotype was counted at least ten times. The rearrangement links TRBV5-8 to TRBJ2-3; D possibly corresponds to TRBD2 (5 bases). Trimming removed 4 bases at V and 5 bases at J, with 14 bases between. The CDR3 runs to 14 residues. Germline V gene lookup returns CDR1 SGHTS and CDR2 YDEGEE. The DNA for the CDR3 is TGTGCCAGCAGCCCATCACACCGGGGAGATACGCAGTATTTT. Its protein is CASSPSHRGDTQYF.

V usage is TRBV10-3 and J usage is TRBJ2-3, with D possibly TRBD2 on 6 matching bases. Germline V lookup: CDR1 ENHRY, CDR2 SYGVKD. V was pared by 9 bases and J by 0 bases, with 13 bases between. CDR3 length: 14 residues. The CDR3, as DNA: TGTGCCATGGGCCCGGGACTCAGCACAGATACGCAGTATTTT. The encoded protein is CAMGPGLSTDTQYF.

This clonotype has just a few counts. CDR3 loop: CSASLGQNYGYTF. The CDR3 DNA sequence: TGCAGTGCTAGCTTGGGACAGAACTATGGCTACACCTTC. The rearrangement links TRBV20-1 to TRBJ1-2, with TRBD1 matching 7 bases. The V segment lost 3 bases and the J segment 2 bases; nucleotides outside the gene matches: 3. Germline lookup yields CDR1 DFQATT and CDR2 SNEGSKA (reference sequence). CDR3 length equals 13 residues.

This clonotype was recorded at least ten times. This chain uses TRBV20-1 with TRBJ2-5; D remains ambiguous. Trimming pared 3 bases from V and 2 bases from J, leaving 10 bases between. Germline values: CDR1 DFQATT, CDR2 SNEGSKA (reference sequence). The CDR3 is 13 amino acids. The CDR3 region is CSASPTTQETQYF. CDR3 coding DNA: TGCAGTGCTAGTCCCACTACACAAGAGACCCAGTACTTC.

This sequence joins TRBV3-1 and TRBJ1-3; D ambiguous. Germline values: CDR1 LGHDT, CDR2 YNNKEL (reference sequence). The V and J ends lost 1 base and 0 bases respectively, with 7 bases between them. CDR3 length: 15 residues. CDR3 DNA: TGTGCCAGCAGCCAAGCTCGGAACTCTGGAAACACCATATATTTT. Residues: CASSQARNSGNTIYF.

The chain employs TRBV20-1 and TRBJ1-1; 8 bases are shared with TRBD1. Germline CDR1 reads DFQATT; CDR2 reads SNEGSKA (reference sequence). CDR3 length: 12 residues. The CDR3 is CRILAGGVEAFF. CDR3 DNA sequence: TGCAGAATCTTAGCAGGGGGCGTTGAAGCTTTCTTT.

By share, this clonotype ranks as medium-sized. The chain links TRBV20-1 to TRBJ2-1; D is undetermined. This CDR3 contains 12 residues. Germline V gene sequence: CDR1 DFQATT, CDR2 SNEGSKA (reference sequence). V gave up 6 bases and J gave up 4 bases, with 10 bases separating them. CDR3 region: CSASGRYNEQFF. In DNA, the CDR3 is TGCAGTGCCAGTGGCAGGTACAATGAGCAGTTCTTC.

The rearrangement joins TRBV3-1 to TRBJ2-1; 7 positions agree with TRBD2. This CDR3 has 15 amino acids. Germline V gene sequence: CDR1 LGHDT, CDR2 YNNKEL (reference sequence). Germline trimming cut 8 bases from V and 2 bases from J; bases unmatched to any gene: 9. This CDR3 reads CASGPSGGAYNEQFF. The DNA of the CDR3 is TGTGCCAGCGGACCTAGCGGAGGGGCCTACAATGAGCAGTTCTTC.

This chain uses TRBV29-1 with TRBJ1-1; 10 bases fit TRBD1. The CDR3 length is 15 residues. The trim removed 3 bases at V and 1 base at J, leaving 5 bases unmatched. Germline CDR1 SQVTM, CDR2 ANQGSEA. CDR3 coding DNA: TGCAGCGTTGATCCGGGGGACAGGGGGAACACTGAAGCTTTCTTT. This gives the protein CSVDPGDRGNTEAFF.